This TCR beta chain emerged from a study of T cells in Graves' hyperthyroidism and ophthalmopathy. This clonotype came up a few times. RNA transcripts yielded amplified TCR beta CDR3 regions. HTBI primers were employed in a first-round RT-PCR of the TCR CDR3. Each CDR3 protein is one row after TCRdb ran MiXCR on the multiplex PCR reads. The sample yields a few hundred thousand distinct CDR3 sequences, about 16% seen once. The sample consisted of blood. The origin of this receptor is a woman aged 25 to 39 with Graves' hyperthyroidism.

This chain's CDR3 is CASSHLRGLGKNIQYF. Here the CDR3 DNA reads TGTGCCAGCAGCCACTTGAGGGGGCTCGGCAAAAACATTCAGTACTTC. The V gene is TRBV4-2, the J gene TRBJ2-4; 7 nucleotides agree with TRBD1. Trimming removed 3 bases from V and 3 bases from J; junction bases left unmatched: 8. The CDR3 is 16 residues long. Looked up from germline, CDR1 is LGHNA and CDR2 is YNFKEQ.